The 13 T cell receptor beta chains below were found in one sample sequenced in a study of T cells in Graves' hyperthyroidism and ophthalmopathy. Researchers amplified the TCR beta CDR3 regions from RNA transcripts. In the first-round RT-PCR of the TCR CDR3, the HTBI primer set was used. TCRdb re-called the multiplex PCR reads through MiXCR, storing one row per CDR3 protein. This sample yields more than 500,000 distinct CDR3 sequences, of which 16% are seen a single time; approximately 30% belongs to the top ten. Sequencing was carried out using blood. The receptors derive from a woman in her twenties or thirties with Graves' ophthalmopathy.

In its sample, this clonotype was seen many times. This chain links TRBV12-3 or TRBV12-4 with TRBJ1-2; 8 positions agree with TRBD1. The CDR3 is 14 residues long. V lost 6 bases and J lost 4; bases outside the gene matches: 7. CDR3 region: CASRPGQGSYGYTF. The CDR3 DNA sequence: TGTGCCAGCAGGCCCGGACAGGGCAGCTATGGCTACACCTTC.

This clonotype was counted ten times or more. This rearrangement joins TRBV7-3 to TRBJ2-1; 8 positions agree with TRBD2. V trimming: 4 bases; J trimming: 5 bases; junction bases outside the gene matches: 4. The CDR3 runs to 14 residues. Germline values: CDR1 SGHTA, CDR2 FQGTGA. As DNA, the CDR3 is TGTGCCAGCAGCTCCGGGACTAGAAACAATGAGCAGTTCTTC. It codes for CASSSGTRNNEQFF.

The chain carries TRBV9 and TRBJ2-5, with a tentative D call TRBD1 (6 bases). The V gene lost 0 bases and the J gene lost 2 bases, with 11 bases spanning the gap. The CDR3 loop spans 15 amino acids. The germline V gene encodes CDR1 SGDLS and CDR2 YYNGEE. CDR3 protein: CASSVGPTGQETQYF. The CDR3 nucleotides read TGTGCCAGCAGCGTAGGCCCCACAGGGCAAGAGACCCAGTACTTC.

This clonotype has only a few counts. The chain joins TRBV24-1 to TRBJ2-1, with no clear D. V was trimmed by 4 bases and J by 4 bases, leaving 7 bases between them. Germline V gives CDR1 KGHDR, CDR2 SFDVKD. CDR3 length: 13 residues. Written as DNA, the CDR3 is TGTGCCACCAGTGAGGAGAGGTACAATGAGCAGTTCTTC. Translating it yields CATSEERYNEQFF.

The sample holds many counts of this clonotype. The rearrangement joins TRBV30 to TRBJ2-1, with 16 bases identical to TRBD2. This CDR3 comprises 12 residues. Germline CDR1 GTSNPN, CDR2 SVGIG (reference sequence). With 8 bases clipped from V and 12 bases from J, the junction kept 4 bases outside the gene matches. DNA of the CDR3: TGTGCCCAGGGACTAGCGGGAGGGATGCAGTTCTTC. Translating it yields CAQGLAGGMQFF.

The table lists this clonotype with many counts. The chain has TRBV20-1 and TRBJ2-3, with D possibly matching TRBD2 (6 bases). CDR1 and CDR2 from the germline V gene are DFQATT and SNEGSKA (reference sequence). This CDR3 region has 13 residues. V shed 4 bases and J shed 1 base, with 9 bases lying between them. The chain's CDR3 is CSAIERGTDTQYF. Here the CDR3 DNA reads TGCAGTGCTATAGAGCGGGGCACAGATACGCAGTATTTT.

This clonotype was counted once. The chain couples TRBV29-1 to TRBJ2-3; 7 nucleotides match TRBD1. The CDR3 sequence is 15 residues long. V lost 5 bases, J lost 0 bases, and 8 bases stayed unmatched. The germline CDR1 and CDR2 sequences are SQVTM and ANQGSEA. As DNA, the CDR3 is TGCAGCGTTTTTCGACAGGGCACTAGCACAGATACGCAGTATTTT. This translates into CSVFRQGTSTDTQYF.

The chain couples TRBV28 to TRBJ2-7; TRBD1 aligns across 9 bases. CDR3 length equals 16 residues. With V trimmed by 6 bases and J by 7 bases, 16 bases remained unmatched. Germline V lookup: CDR1 MDHEN, CDR2 SYDVKM. This chain's CDR3 is CASSLPVTGGAEEQYF. CDR3 coding DNA: TGTGCCAGCAGCTTACCGGTTACAGGGGGCGCGGAGGAGCAGTACTTC.

The chain uses TRBV6-1 and TRBJ2-7; 9 bases align to TRBD2. Per the germline V gene, CDR1 is MNHNS and CDR2 is SASEGT. J was trimmed by 5 bases and V by 6 bases; bases with no gene match: 5. This CDR3 comprises 13 residues. CDR3 amino acids: CASSIAGEDEQYF. The DNA for the CDR3 is TGTGCCAGCAGCATAGCGGGAGAGGACGAGCAGTACTTC.

This chain joins TRBV6-1 and TRBJ2-7, with TRBD1 matching 7 bases. CDR1 and CDR2 from the germline V gene are MNHNS and SASEGT. This CDR3 comprises 15 residues. The V segment lost 6 bases and the J segment 2 bases; nucleotides outside the gene matches: 10. CDR3 region: CASRPTGAKTYEQYF. The DNA of the CDR3 is TGTGCCAGCAGGCCCACAGGGGCGAAGACCTACGAGCAGTACTTC.

The CDR3 loop is CASASQGGYNEQFF. For the CDR3, the DNA is TGTGCCAGCGCTTCTCAGGGCGGGTACAATGAGCAGTTCTTC. V gene TRBV2 combines with J gene TRBJ2-1; the D call may be TRBD1 or TRBD2 (5 bases each). V lost 8 bases to trimming and J lost 4 bases, with 15 bases between them. This CDR3 spans 14 amino acids. Germline V gene data show CDR1 as SNHLY and CDR2 as FYNNEI.

This clonotype was recorded at least ten times. The chain has TRBV5-4 and TRBJ2-1; 12 bases are a match to TRBD2. V dropped 4 bases and J dropped 7; count of bases not matched to a gene: 6. The CDR3 spans 15 residues. From germline, CDR1 is SGHNT and CDR2 YYREEE (reference sequence). For the CDR3, the DNA is TGTGCCAGCAGCCCGACTAGCGGGAGAGGAAATGAGCAGTTCTTC. It encodes CASSPTSGRGNEQFF.

At least ten counts were recorded for this clonotype. This chain links TRBV27 with TRBJ2-5, with 11 bases fitting TRBD1. Losses at the gene ends were 4 bases for V and 7 bases for J; bases not matched to a gene: 8. Germline loops: CDR1 MNHEY, CDR2 SMNVEV (reference sequence). The length of the CDR3 is 15 residues. The CDR3 is CASSSLTGTGGTQYF. The CDR3 nucleotides read TGTGCCAGCAGTTCATTAACCGGGACAGGGGGGACCCAGTACTTC.